These 8 T cell receptor beta chains came from one sample sequenced in a study of shared clonotypes between healthy human individuals. This table comes from immunoSEQ multiplex PCR, and its TCRdb copy is limited to in-frame clones, with some not included. The table records roughly 2.5 million clones, 90% to 95% of them present only once. Sequenced material: naive CD4+ T cells sorted from blood. As for subset: CD45RA+ positively selected. These TCRs come from a man aged 18 to 29 in good health.

This chain joins TRBV5-1 and TRBJ2-7; the D is unclear. This CDR3 has 16 amino acids. V shed 0 bases and J shed 0 bases, with 13 bases lying between them. Germline lookup yields CDR1 SGHRS and CDR2 YFSETQ. The DNA for the CDR3 is TGCGCCAGCAGCTTGGCCTTTGGAAAGGACTCCTACGAGCAGTACTTC. Translating it yields CASSLAFGKDSYEQYF. The complete variable domain, with remaining parts taken from reference TRBV5-1 and TRBJ2-7, reads KAGVTQTPRYLIKTRGQQVTLSCSPISGHRSVSWYQQTPGQGLQFLFEYFSETQRNKGNFPGRFSGRQFSNSRSEMNVSTLELGDSALYLCASSLAFGKDSYEQYFGPGTRLTVT.

The V gene is TRBV27, the J gene TRBJ2-5; a weak D match, TRBD2 (5 bases). Germline V lookup: CDR1 MNHEY, CDR2 SMNVEV (reference sequence). The CDR3 has 16 residues. The germline V and J ends were trimmed by 4 bases and 0 bases, with 15 bases remaining between them. CDR3 region: CASSSHPLTNQETQYF. For the CDR3, the DNA is TGTGCCAGCAGTTCGCATCCCTTGACTAACCAAGAGACCCAGTACTTC.

This chain links TRBV29-1 with TRBJ2-3; a possible D gene is TRBD2 (5 bases). The CDR3 sequence is 13 residues long. CDR1 SQVTM and CDR2 ANQGSEA come from the germline V gene. The V gene lost 4 bases and the J gene lost 5 bases, with 13 bases spanning the gap. In DNA, the CDR3 is TGCAGCGTTGGGCGGGTTTCTGGAGATACGCAGTATTTT. This translates into CSVGRVSGDTQYF.

V and J are TRBV30 and TRBJ2-7; 8 bases agree with TRBD2. Germline CDR1 reads GTSNPN; CDR2 reads SVGIG (reference sequence). Losses at the gene ends were 0 bases for V and 6 bases for J; bases not matched to a gene: 4. The CDR3 has 13 amino acids. The CDR3 reads CAWSVAGATEQYF. For the CDR3, the DNA is TGTGCCTGGAGTGTAGCGGGAGCGACCGAGCAGTACTTC. Supplemented by reference TRBV30 and TRBJ2-7, the full variable domain reads SQTIHQWPATLVQPVGSPLSLECTVEGTSNPNLYWYRQAAGRGLQLLFYSVGIGQISSEVPQNLSASRPQDRQFILSSKKLLLSDSGFYLCAWSVAGATEQYFGPGTRLTVT.

The CDR3 loop reads CASSPPAYF. CDR3 DNA: TGTGCCAGCAGCCCCCCAGCGTACTTC. The chain uses TRBV11-2 and TRBJ2-7; D uncertain. The CDR3 length is 9 residues. V gave up 5 bases and J gave up 12 bases, with 8 bases separating them. Germline-derived CDR1 and CDR2 are SGHAT and FQNNGV.

J is TRBJ2-3 and V is TRBV19; D might be TRBD2 (5 bases). Germline assignment: CDR1 LNHDA and CDR2 SQIVND (reference sequence). The CDR3 has 17 residues. Trimming took 1 base from V and 3 from J, leaving 17 bases between them. The CDR3 sequence: CASSIGSRREWTDTQYF. CDR3 DNA sequence: TGTGCCAGTAGTATAGGGTCTCGAAGGGAGTGGACAGATACGCAGTATTTT.

This clone was found once. The chain combines TRBV7-2 with TRBJ2-2, with unresolved D. Germline V gene data show CDR1 as SGHTA and CDR2 as FQGNSA. Trimming removed 2 bases at V and 6 bases at J, with 10 bases between. The CDR3 is made up of 14 amino acids. CDR3: CASSLFVAAGELFF. As DNA, the CDR3 is TGTGCCAGCAGCTTATTCGTCGCCGCCGGGGAGCTGTTTTTT.

The chain combines TRBV6-6 with TRBJ1-1; 7 bases are shared with TRBD1. Germline trimming cut 5 bases from V and 6 bases from J; bases unmatched to any gene: 0. The CDR3 covers 11 residues. The V gene's germline CDR1 is MNHNY and CDR2 SVGAGI (reference sequence). The CDR3 here is CASSQGAEAFF. The DNA of the CDR3 is TGTGCCAGCAGTCAGGGGGCTGAAGCTTTCTTT.